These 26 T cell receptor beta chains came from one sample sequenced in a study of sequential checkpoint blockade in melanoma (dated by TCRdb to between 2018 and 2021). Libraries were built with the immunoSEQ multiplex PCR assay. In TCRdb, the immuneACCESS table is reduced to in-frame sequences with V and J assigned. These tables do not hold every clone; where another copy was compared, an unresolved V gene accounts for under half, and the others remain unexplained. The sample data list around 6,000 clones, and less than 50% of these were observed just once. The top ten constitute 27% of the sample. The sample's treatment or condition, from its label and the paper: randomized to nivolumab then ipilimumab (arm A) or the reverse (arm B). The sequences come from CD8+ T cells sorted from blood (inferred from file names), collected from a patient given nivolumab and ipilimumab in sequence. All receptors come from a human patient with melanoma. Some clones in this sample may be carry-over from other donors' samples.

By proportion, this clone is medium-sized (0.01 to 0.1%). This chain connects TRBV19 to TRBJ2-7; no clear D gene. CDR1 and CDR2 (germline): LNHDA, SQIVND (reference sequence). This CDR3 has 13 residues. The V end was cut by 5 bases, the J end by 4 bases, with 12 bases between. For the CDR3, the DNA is TGTGCCAGTAGTGCCCGAGACTCTTACGAGCAGTACTTC. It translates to CASSARDSYEQYF.

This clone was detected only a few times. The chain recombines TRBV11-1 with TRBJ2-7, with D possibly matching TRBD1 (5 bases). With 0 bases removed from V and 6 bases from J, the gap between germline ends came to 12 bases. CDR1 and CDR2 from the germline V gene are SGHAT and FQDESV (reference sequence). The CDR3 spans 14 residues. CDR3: CASSLAPRAVEQYF. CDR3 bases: TGTGCCAGCAGCTTAGCGCCCAGGGCGGTCGAGCAGTACTTC.

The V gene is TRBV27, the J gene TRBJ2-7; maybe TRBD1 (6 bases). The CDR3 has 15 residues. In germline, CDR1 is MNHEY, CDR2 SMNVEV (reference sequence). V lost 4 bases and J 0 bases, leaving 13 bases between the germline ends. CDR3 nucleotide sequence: TGTGCCAGCAGTTCCACCGGGACAAACTCCTACGAGCAGTACTTC. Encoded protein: CASSSTGTNSYEQYF.

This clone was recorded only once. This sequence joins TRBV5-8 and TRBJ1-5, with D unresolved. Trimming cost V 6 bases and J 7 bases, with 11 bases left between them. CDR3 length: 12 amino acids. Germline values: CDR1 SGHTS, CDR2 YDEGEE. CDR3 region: CASNRGLQPQHF. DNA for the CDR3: TGTGCCAGCAATCGGGGTCTCCAGCCCCAGCATTTT.

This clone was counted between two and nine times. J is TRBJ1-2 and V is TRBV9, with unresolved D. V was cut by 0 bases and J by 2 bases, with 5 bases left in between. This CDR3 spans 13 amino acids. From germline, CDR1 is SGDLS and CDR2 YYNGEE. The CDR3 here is CASSVEQNYGYTF. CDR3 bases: TGTGCCAGCAGCGTAGAACAGAACTATGGCTACACCTTC.

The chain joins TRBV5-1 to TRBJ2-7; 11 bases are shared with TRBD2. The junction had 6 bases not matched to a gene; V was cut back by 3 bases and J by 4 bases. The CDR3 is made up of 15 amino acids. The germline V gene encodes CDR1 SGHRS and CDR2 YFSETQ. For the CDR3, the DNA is TGCGCCAGCAGCTATAGCGGGGGGGCAACTTACGAGCAGTACTTC. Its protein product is CASSYSGGATYEQYF.

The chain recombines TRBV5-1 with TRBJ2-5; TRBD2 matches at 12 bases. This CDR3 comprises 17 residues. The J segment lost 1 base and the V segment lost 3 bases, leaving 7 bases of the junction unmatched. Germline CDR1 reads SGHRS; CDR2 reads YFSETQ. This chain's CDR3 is CASSSRTSGAFQETQYF. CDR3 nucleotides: TGCGCCAGCAGCTCCCGGACTAGCGGGGCCTTCCAAGAGACCCAGTACTTC.

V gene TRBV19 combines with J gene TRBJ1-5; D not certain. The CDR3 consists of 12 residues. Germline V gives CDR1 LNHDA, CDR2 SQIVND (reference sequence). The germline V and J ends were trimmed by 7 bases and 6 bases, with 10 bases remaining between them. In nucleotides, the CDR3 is TGTGCCAGTACCACCGGTCTTCAGCCCCAGCATTTT. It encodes CASTTGLQPQHF. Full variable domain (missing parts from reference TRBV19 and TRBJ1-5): DGGITQSPKYLFRKEGQNVTLSCEQNLNHDAMYWYRQDPGQGLRLIYYSQIVNDFQKGDIAEGYSVSREKKESFPLTVTSAQKNPTAFYLCASTTGLQPQHFGDGTRLSIL.

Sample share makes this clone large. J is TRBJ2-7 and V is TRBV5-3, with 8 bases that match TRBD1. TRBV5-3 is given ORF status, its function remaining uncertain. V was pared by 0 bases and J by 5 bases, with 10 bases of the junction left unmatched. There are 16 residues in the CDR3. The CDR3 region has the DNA TGTGCCAGAAGCTTGGTCCATCGACAGGGGTCCCACGAGCAGTACTTC. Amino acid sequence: CARSLVHRQGSHEQYF.

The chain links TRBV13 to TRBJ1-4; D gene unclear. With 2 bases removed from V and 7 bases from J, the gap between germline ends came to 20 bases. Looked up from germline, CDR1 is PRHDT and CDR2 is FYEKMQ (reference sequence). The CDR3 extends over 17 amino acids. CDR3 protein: CASSLSPDSLGVEKLFF. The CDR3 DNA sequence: TGTGCCAGCAGCTTATCCCCCGACTCCCTCGGGGTTGAAAAACTGTTTTTT. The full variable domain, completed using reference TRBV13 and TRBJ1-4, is AAGVIQSPRHLIKEKRETATLKCYPIPRHDTVYWYQQGPGQDPQFLISFYEKMQSDKGSIPDRFSAQQFSDYHSELNMSSLELGDSALYFCASSLSPDSLGVEKLFFGSGTQLSVL.

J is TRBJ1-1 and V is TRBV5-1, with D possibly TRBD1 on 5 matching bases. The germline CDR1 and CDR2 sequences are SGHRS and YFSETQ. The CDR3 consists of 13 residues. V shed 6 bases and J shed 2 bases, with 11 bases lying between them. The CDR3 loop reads CASTWGVNTEAFF. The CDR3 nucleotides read TGCGCCAGCACCTGGGGCGTTAACACTGAAGCTTTCTTT.

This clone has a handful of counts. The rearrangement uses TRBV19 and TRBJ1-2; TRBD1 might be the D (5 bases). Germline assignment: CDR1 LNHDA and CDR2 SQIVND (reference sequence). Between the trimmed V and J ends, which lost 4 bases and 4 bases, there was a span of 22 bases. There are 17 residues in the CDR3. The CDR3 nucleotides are TGTGCCAGTAGTACGGCGACAGTCTTAACGGCGGCCTATGGCTACACCTTC. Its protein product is CASSTATVLTAAYGYTF.

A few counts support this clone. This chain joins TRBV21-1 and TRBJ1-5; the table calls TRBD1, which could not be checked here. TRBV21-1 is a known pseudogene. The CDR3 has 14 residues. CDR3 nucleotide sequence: TGTGCCAGCATTTGTCCACAGGGTTTTCGGCCCCAGCATTTT. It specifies CASICPQGFRPQHF.

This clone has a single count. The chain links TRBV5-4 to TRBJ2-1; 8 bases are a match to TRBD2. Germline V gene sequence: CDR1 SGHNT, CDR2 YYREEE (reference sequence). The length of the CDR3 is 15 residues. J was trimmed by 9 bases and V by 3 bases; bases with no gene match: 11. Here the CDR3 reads CASSSSSGLGGEQFF. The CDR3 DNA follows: TGTGCCAGCAGCTCATCTAGCGGGCTAGGGGGTGAGCAGTTCTTC.

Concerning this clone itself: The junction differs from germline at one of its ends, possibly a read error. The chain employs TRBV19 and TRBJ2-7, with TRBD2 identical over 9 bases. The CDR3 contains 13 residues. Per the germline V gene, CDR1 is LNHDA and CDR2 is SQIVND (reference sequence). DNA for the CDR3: TGTGCCAGTAGTCTCGGGTTAGCGGGGGACTTACTCTTC. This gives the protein CASSLGLAGDLLF.

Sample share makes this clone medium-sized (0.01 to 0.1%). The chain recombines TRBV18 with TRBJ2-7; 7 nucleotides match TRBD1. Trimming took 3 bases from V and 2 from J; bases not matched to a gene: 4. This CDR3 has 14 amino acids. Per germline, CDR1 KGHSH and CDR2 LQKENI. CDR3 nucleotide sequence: TGTGCCAGCTCACCGCCGGGACAGACCTACGAGCAGTACTTC. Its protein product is CASSPPGQTYEQYF.

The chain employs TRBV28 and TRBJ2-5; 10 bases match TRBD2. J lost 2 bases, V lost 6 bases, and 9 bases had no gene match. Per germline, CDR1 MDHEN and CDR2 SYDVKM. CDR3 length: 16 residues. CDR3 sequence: CASSLGTSVNQETQYF. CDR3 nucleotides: TGTGCCAGCAGCCTCGGGACTAGCGTAAATCAAGAGACCCAGTACTTC.

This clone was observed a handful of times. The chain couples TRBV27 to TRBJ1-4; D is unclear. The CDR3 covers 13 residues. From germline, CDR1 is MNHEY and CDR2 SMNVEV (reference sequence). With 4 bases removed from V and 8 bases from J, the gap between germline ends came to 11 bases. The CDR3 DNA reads TGTGCCAGCAGTTCCGCTTCGGTCGAAAAACTGTTTTTT. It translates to CASSSASVEKLFF.

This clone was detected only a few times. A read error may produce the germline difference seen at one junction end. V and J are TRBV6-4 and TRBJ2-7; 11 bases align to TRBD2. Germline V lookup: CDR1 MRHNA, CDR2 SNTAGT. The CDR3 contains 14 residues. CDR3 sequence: CAISETSGAHEQYF. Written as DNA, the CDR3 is TGTGCCATCAGTGAGACTAGCGGGGCCCACGAGCAGTACTTC.

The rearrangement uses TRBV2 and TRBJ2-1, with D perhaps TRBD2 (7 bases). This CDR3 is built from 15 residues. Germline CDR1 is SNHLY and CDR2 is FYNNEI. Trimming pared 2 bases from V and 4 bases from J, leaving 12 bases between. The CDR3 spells CASSERGGPYNEQFF. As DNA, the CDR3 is TGTGCCAGCAGTGAAAGGGGGGGACCTTACAATGAGCAGTTCTTC.

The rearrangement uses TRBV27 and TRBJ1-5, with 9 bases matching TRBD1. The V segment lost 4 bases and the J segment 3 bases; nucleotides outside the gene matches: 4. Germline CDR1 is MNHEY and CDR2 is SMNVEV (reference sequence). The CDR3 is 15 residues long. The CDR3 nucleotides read TGTGCCAGCAGTTCTACAGGGGGCTTCAATCAGCCCCAGCATTTT. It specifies CASSSTGGFNQPQHF.

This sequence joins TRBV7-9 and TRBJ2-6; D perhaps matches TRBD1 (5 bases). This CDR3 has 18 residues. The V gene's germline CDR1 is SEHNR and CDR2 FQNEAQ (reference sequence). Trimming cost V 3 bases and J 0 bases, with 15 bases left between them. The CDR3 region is CASSLPTRALSGANVLTF. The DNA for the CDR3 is TGTGCCAGCAGCTTGCCGACCAGGGCCCTCTCTGGGGCCAACGTCCTGACTTTC. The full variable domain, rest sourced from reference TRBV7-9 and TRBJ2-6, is DTGVSQNPRHKITKRGQNVTFRCDPISEHNRLYWYRQTLGQGPEFLTYFQNEAQLEKSRLLSDRFSAERPKGSFSTLEIQRTEQGDSAMYLCASSLPTRALSGANVLTFGAGSRLTVL.

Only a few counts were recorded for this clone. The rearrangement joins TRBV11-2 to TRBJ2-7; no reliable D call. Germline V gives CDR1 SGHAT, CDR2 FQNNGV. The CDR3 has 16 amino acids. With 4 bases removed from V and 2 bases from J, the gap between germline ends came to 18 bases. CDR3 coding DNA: TGTGCCAGCAGCTCAAGTGCAGGCGTTACAACCTACGAGCAGTACTTC. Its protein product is CASSSSAGVTTYEQYF.

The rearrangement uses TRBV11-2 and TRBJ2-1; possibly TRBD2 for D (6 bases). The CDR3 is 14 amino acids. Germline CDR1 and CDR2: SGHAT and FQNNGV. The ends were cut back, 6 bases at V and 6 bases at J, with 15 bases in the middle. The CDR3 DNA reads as TGTGCCAGCAGTAGGACCCAGGAGGGCAATGAGCAGTTCTTC. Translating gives CASSRTQEGNEQFF. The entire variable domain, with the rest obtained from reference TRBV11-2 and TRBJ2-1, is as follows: EAGVAQSPRYKIIEKRQSVAFWCNPISGHATLYWYQQILGQGPKLLIQFQNNGVVDDSQLPKDRFSAERLKGVDSTLKIQPAKLEDSAVYLCASSRTQEGNEQFFGPGTRLTVL.

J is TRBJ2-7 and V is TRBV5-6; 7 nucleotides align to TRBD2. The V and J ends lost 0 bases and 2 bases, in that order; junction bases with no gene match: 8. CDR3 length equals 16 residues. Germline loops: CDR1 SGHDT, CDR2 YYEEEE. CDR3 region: CASSLGLAGPTYEQYF. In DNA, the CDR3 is TGTGCCAGCAGCTTGGGACTAGCAGGTCCCACCTACGAGCAGTACTTC. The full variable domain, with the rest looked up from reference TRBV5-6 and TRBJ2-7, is DAGVTQSPTHLIKTRGQQVTLRCSPKSGHDTVSWYQQALGQGPQFIFQYYEEEERQRGNFPDRFSGHQFPNYSSELNVNALLLGDSALYLCASSLGLAGPTYEQYFGPGTRLTVT.

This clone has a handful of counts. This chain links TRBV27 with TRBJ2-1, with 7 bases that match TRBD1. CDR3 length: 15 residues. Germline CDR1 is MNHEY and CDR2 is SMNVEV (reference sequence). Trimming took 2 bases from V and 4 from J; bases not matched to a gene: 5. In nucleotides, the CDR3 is TGTGCCAGCAGTTTACTGGGACAGCGTTACAATGAGCAGTTCTTC. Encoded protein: CASSLLGQRYNEQFF.